This T cell receptor beta chain was observed in a study of shared clonotypes between healthy human individuals. In the case of this clone: Its target is not known.

Using immunoSEQ multiplex PCR, the repertoire was profiled, and TCRdb retains in-frame clones only, with some absent. The sample includes roughly 530,000 clones, 95% to 97% of them seen just once. Notes on the study in general: Sampling covered blood only; tissue repertoires likely differ. Generally, naive subsets came out with larger estimated richness than memory subsets.

Deletions cut 4 bases from V and 3 bases from J, with 19 bases between. The CDR3 runs to 17 residues. Germline assignment: CDR1 MNHNS and CDR2 SASEGT. The sequencing input was naive CD4+ T cells sorted from blood. The subset here: CD45RA+ positively selected. V and J are TRBV6-1 and TRBJ1-5; no clear D. The clonotype comes from a woman aged 25 to 39 in good health. CDR3 DNA sequence: TGTGCCAGCAGTGCCGTCCCCCCGACCCTATACAATCAGCCCCAGCATTTT. Its protein is CASSAVPPTLYNQPQHF.